These 8 T cell receptor beta chains came from one sample sequenced in a study of beta chain features in type 1 diabetes (dated by TCRdb to 2017 to 2018). Study-wide conclusions, independent of this receptor: In all four CD4+ subsets, TCRB CDR3 length was moderately but significantly shorter in type 1 diabetes patients.

The antigens for these receptors are not known. Library creation used the immunoSEQ multiplex PCR assay. The entire amount of isolated RNA was reverse transcribed using the High Capacity cDNA Reverse Transcription Kit, so the sequenced TCRB transcripts were expressed ones. TCRdb took this table from immuneACCESS and kept in-frame rearrangements with V and J called. Such tables lack part of the clones; where checked against another copy, unresolved V genes explain under half of the gap, and the rest is unexplained. The sample has 100,000 to 150,000 clones on record, roughly 17% of them singletons. Jointly, the top ten make up 2.6% of the sample. Sequencing was done on a sample of central memory CD4+ T cells from blood. The receptors shown here come from a man aged 18 to 29 with type 1 diabetes.

This chain joins TRBV2 and TRBJ1-1; 7 bases are shared with TRBD1. The V gene's germline CDR1 is SNHLY and CDR2 FYNNEI. Germline trimming cut 4 bases from V and 0 bases from J; bases unmatched to any gene: 5. The CDR3 length is 15 residues. The CDR3 DNA sequence: TGTGCCAGCAGTGCCTCGACAGGGTTGAACACTGAAGCTTTCTTT. Residues: CASSASTGLNTEAFF.

The chain couples TRBV7-2 to TRBJ2-3; no clear D. The V gene's germline CDR1 is SGHTA and CDR2 FQGNSA. Deletions cut 5 bases from V and 6 bases from J, with 6 bases between. The CDR3 sequence is 11 residues long. This chain's CDR3 is CASSIGDTQYF. The CDR3 bases are TGTGCCAGCAGCATCGGGGATACGCAGTATTTT. Full variable domain (outside the CDR3, taken from reference TRBV7-2 and TRBJ2-3): GAGVSQSPSNKVTEKGKDVELRCDPISGHTALYWYRQSLGQGLEFLIYFQGNSAPDKSGLPSDRFSAERTGGSVSTLTIQRTQQEDSAVYLCASSIGDTQYFGPGTRLTVL.

This clone has a count of ten or more. The chain has TRBV29-1 and TRBJ2-5, with D tentatively TRBD1 or TRBD2 (5 bases each). V lost 6 bases and J 7 bases, leaving 18 bases between the germline ends. Looked up from germline, CDR1 is SQVTM and CDR2 is ANQGSEA. The CDR3 contains 13 residues. DNA for the CDR3: TGCAGCGTGGGGACCGGGGCCCCGGGGACCCAGTACTTC. As protein: CSVGTGAPGTQYF.

Concerning this clone itself: Within the sample, other DNA sequences also encode this same CDR3. The J gene is TRBJ1-3, the V gene TRBV30; the D gene is possibly TRBD1 (5 bases). The V end was cut by 5 bases, the J end by 4 bases, with 6 bases between. CDR3 length: 11 amino acids. Germline CDR1 GTSNPN, CDR2 SVGIG (reference sequence). The CDR3 spells CAWGGGNTIYF. As DNA, the CDR3 is TGTGCCTGGGGGGGAGGAAACACCATATATTTT. Drawing the rest from reference TRBV30 and TRBJ1-3, the complete variable domain is SQTIHQWPATLVQPVGSPLSLECTVEGTSNPNLYWYRQAAGRGLQLLFYSVGIGQISSEVPQNLSASRPQDRQFILSSKKLLLSDSGFYLCAWGGGNTIYFGEGSWLTVV.

The chain recombines TRBV7-2 with TRBJ1-1; TRBD1 matches at 7 bases. In germline, CDR1 is SGHTA, CDR2 FQGNSA. The CDR3 runs to 14 residues. V lost 5 bases, J lost 4 bases, and 7 bases stayed unmatched. DNA of the CDR3: TGTGCCAGCAGCCGGAATGAGGGGGCCACTGAAGCTTTCTTT. It specifies CASSRNEGATEAFF. Supplemented by reference TRBV7-2 and TRBJ1-1, the full variable domain reads GAGVSQSPSNKVTEKGKDVELRCDPISGHTALYWYRQSLGQGLEFLIYFQGNSAPDKSGLPSDRFSAERTGGSVSTLTIQRTQQEDSAVYLCASSRNEGATEAFFGQGTRLTVV.

There are a few counts of this clone. The genes are TRBV30 and TRBJ2-5; 10 bases match TRBD1. V trimming: 4 bases; J trimming: 5 bases; junction bases outside the gene matches: 10. The CDR3 totals 15 residues. Germline loops: CDR1 GTSNPN, CDR2 SVGIG (reference sequence). This chain's CDR3 is CAWTPGQGSAETQYF. The CDR3 region has the DNA TGTGCCTGGACACCGGGACAGGGGTCCGCGGAGACCCAGTACTTC.

This clone appeared many times. The chain joins TRBV7-2 to TRBJ2-3; either TRBD1 or TRBD2 may fit D (6 bases each). Trimming took off 4 bases at V and 5 bases at J, with 22 bases between the two ends. Germline CDR1 is SGHTA and CDR2 is FQGNSA. The CDR3 has 17 residues. CDR3 protein: CASSSHQSGAGGDTQYF. The CDR3, as DNA: TGTGCCAGCAGCTCACACCAATCGGGGGCAGGTGGAGATACGCAGTATTTT.

This clone was seen more than once but under ten times. V gene TRBV4-3 combines with J gene TRBJ2-2; no clear D gene. Trimming took 4 bases from V and 6 from J, leaving 15 bases between them. Germline V gene lookup returns CDR1 LGHNA and CDR2 YSLEER. The CDR3 is 15 residues long. Here the CDR3 DNA reads TGCGCCAGCAGCCCCAATTTAGGGCAGGCCGGGGAGCTGTTTTTT. As protein: CASSPNLGQAGELFF.